The clone carrying this T cell receptor (beta chain) was detected only a few times. Cell sorting on a FACSAria was used to separate CD4+ and CD8+ T cells from the PBMCs. Sequencing used cDNA as its template, made by extracting RNA and reverse transcribing it. Assay: immunoSEQ multiplex PCR; the TCRdb copy retains only in-frame clones and omits some. The table shows some 130,000 clones, with 58% occurring only once. V trimming: 6 bases; J trimming: 0 bases; junction bases outside the gene matches: 6. Germline V lookup: CDR1 SGHRS, CDR2 YFSETQ. This CDR3 has 15 amino acids. This entry belongs to a study of CD8+ T cells in alopecia areata.

The sample here was CD4+ T cells sorted from blood, taken at week 0. The receptor was derived from a human donor with alopecia areata. The chain has TRBV5-1 and TRBJ2-3; 8 positions match TRBD2. For the CDR3, the DNA is TGCGCCAGCACCCTCCTAGCGGGTAGCACAGATACGCAGTATTTT. Protein sequence: CASTLLAGSTDTQYF.